These 20 T cell receptor beta chains originate from one sample sequenced in a study of blood T cell repertoires in COVID-19. Clones were sequenced by immunoSEQ multiplex PCR, and TCRdb holds only the in-frame ones, with some missing. The data contain some 140,000 clones, 70% to 85% of them seen just once; the ten biggest clones take up roughly 3.4%. The sample taken for sequencing was peripheral blood. The receptors stem from a man in his sixties with acute or convalescent COVID-19.

The chain uses TRBV19 and TRBJ1-5, with D unclear. This CDR3 region has 14 residues. Germline V gene data show CDR1 as LNHDA and CDR2 as SQIVND (reference sequence). V lost 5 bases to trimming and J lost 1 base, with 9 bases between them. The CDR3 sequence is CASSVQVSNQPQHF. The CDR3 nucleotides read TGTGCCAGTAGTGTGCAGGTGAGCAATCAGCCCCAGCATTTT.

This chain connects TRBV11-2 to TRBJ2-1, with D unresolved. V dropped 4 bases and J dropped 9 bases, with 10 bases sitting between them. The CDR3 totals 12 residues. Germline-derived CDR1 and CDR2 are SGHAT and FQNNGV. The chain's CDR3 is CASSSTNIEQFF. The CDR3, as DNA: TGTGCCAGCAGCTCTACCAATATTGAGCAGTTCTTC.

The rearrangement uses TRBV28 and TRBJ2-7; weak D call: TRBD2 (5 bases). The CDR3 sequence is 12 residues long. V was clipped by 5 bases and J by 7 bases, with 12 bases between them. Germline V gene data show CDR1 as MDHEN and CDR2 as SYDVKM. The CDR3 region has the DNA TGTGCCAGCAGTCGACCCAGCGGTGAGCAGTACTTC. Its translation: CASSRPSGEQYF.

V is TRBV24-1 and J is TRBJ2-5; D perhaps matches TRBD1 (5 bases). Trimming took 3 bases from V and 1 from J, leaving 11 bases between them. CDR3 length equals 15 residues. CDR1 KGHDR and CDR2 SFDVKD come from the germline V gene. The CDR3 DNA follows: TGTGCCACCAGTGATCCAGGCCAGGGCCAAGAGACCCAGTACTTC. This codes for CATSDPGQGQETQYF.

The DNA of the CDR3 is TGTGCCAGCACTGGAGTGGTGTCCTACGAGCAGTACTTC. This encodes CASTGVVSYEQYF. The J gene is TRBJ2-7, the V gene TRBV6-6, with no clear D. In germline, CDR1 is MNHNY, CDR2 SVGAGI (reference sequence). The CDR3 consists of 13 residues. Trimming stripped 7 bases from V and 1 base from J, with 11 bases between.

The genes are TRBV30 and TRBJ1-3, with D maybe TRBD1 (5 bases). Germline CDR1 reads GTSNPN; CDR2 reads SVGIG (reference sequence). The CDR3 length is 15 residues. The V end was cut by 2 bases, the J end by 0 bases, with 11 bases between. The CDR3 DNA follows: TGTGCCTGGAGTAACCGACAGTTCTCTGGAAACACCATATATTTT. Translation gives CAWSNRQFSGNTIYF.

The gene calls are TRBV30 and TRBJ2-1, with 8 bases fitting TRBD2. The CDR3 has 16 amino acids. V dropped 2 bases and J dropped 6; count of bases not matched to a gene: 12. CDR1 GTSNPN and CDR2 SVGIG come from the germline V gene (reference sequence). The CDR3 coding sequence is TGTGCCTGGAGTAATCCCGGGACTAGATCGGGCAATGAGCAGTTCTTC. It yields the protein CAWSNPGTRSGNEQFF.

The rearrangement joins TRBV4-2 to TRBJ2-2; TRBD1 matches 8 bases. The CDR3 length is 18 residues. V shed 4 bases, J shed 5 bases, and the junction held 15 bases outside the gene matches. Per the germline V gene, CDR1 is LGHNA and CDR2 is YNFKEQ. CDR3 sequence (DNA): TGTGCCAGCAGCCCTCAATACGGACAGGGACGTGGAACCGGGGAGCTGTTTTTT. Amino acids: CASSPQYGQGRGTGELFF.

Details on this clone: This same CDR3 is encoded by further DNA sequences in the sample. V usage is TRBV19 and J usage is TRBJ1-5; TRBD1 might be the D (6 bases). With 3 bases removed from V and 4 bases from J, the gap between germline ends came to 7 bases. This CDR3 contains 13 residues. Germline assignment: CDR1 LNHDA and CDR2 SQIVND (reference sequence). CDR3 sequence reads: CASSIGQNQPQHF. The CDR3 nucleotides read TGTGCCAGTAGTATCGGACAGAATCAGCCCCAGCATTTT.

The rearrangement joins TRBV5-6 to TRBJ2-7; D not resolved. The V end was cut by 2 bases, the J end by 5 bases, with 8 bases between. The CDR3 runs 12 residues. CDR1 SGHDT and CDR2 YYEEEE come from the germline V gene. CDR3: CASSFQVHEQYF. CDR3 nucleotide sequence: TGTGCCAGCAGCTTCCAGGTTCACGAGCAGTACTTC.

This chain connects TRBV5-8 to TRBJ1-2, with D tentatively TRBD1 (5 bases). The CDR3 loop spans 14 amino acids. Trimming cost V 0 bases and J 3 bases, with 9 bases left between them. Germline V gene data show CDR1 as SGHTS and CDR2 as YDEGEE. The CDR3 sequence: CASSLAWGDYGYTF. CDR3 DNA sequence: TGTGCCAGCAGCTTGGCATGGGGGGACTATGGCTACACCTTC.

The genes are TRBV2 and TRBJ1-2, with D maybe TRBD1 (6 bases). V shed 7 bases and J shed 3 bases, with 12 bases lying between them. In germline, CDR1 is SNHLY, CDR2 FYNNEI. CDR3 length equals 13 residues. For the CDR3, the DNA is TGTGCCAGCAAAGAAACAGGGCACTATGGCTACACCTTC. Its protein product is CASKETGHYGYTF.

This sequence joins TRBV21-1 and TRBJ1-1; the table assigns TRBD1, which was not confirmed against the DNA. TRBV21-1 is noted as a pseudogene. CDR3 size: 16 residues. CDR3 sequence: CASSNRLDRVRTEAFF. As DNA, the CDR3 is TGTGCCAGCAGCAACCGCCTGGACAGGGTGCGGACTGAAGCTTTCTTT.

The chain uses TRBV5-1 and TRBJ2-3; 12 bases fit TRBD2. This CDR3 is 15 amino acids long. CDR1 SGHRS and CDR2 YFSETQ come from the germline V gene. With V trimmed by 4 bases and J by 6 bases, 6 bases remained unmatched. The CDR3 reads CASSTGLAGQDTQYF. The CDR3 region has the DNA TGCGCCAGCAGCACCGGACTAGCGGGACAGGATACGCAGTATTTT.

V and J are TRBV28 and TRBJ2-3; maybe TRBD2 (6 bases). V dropped 8 bases and J dropped 0 bases, with 12 bases sitting between them. Germline V gene lookup returns CDR1 MDHEN and CDR2 SYDVKM. The CDR3 spans 14 residues. CDR3 bases: TGTGCCAGCGTAGGAGGGAGTAGCACAGATACGCAGTATTTT. Its protein is CASVGGSSTDTQYF.

The count of this clone is one. V is TRBV6-6 and J is TRBJ2-1; D perhaps matches TRBD2 (5 bases). In germline, CDR1 is MNHNY, CDR2 SVGAGI (reference sequence). This CDR3 is built from 14 residues. V was shortened by 11 bases and J by 0 bases, with 14 bases between the two germline ends. CDR3 coding DNA: TGTGCCTCCCGGGGATTGCCCTCCTACAATGAGCAGTTCTTC. This translates into CASRGLPSYNEQFF.

The table lists this clone with a count of one. The J gene is TRBJ2-3, the V gene TRBV28, with D possibly TRBD1 on 5 matching bases. The germline gives CDR1 MDHEN, CDR2 SYDVKM. This CDR3 contains 13 residues. V gave up 5 bases and J gave up 5 bases, with 11 bases separating them. The DNA for the CDR3 is TGTGCCAGCAGTCCCTATAGGGGAGATACGCAGTATTTT. This codes for CASSPYRGDTQYF.

The rearrangement links TRBV19 to TRBJ2-7, with D possibly TRBD2 on 6 matching bases. Trimming removed 3 bases from V and 3 bases from J, with 6 bases in between. There are 12 residues in the CDR3. The germline V gene encodes CDR1 LNHDA and CDR2 SQIVND (reference sequence). DNA for the CDR3: TGTGCCAGTAGTATGGGGGGCTACGAGCAGTACTTC. Residues: CASSMGGYEQYF.

This sequence joins TRBV13 and TRBJ2-3; TRBD2 matches 14 bases. V shed 5 bases, J shed 6 bases, and the junction held 10 bases outside the gene matches. This CDR3 is built from 17 residues. The germline V gene has CDR1 PRHDT and CDR2 FYEKMQ (reference sequence). The CDR3 sequence is CASSPTGTSGGSDTQYF. The CDR3 region has the DNA TGTGCCAGCAGCCCAACCGGGACTAGCGGGGGATCCGATACGCAGTATTTT.

The DNA for the CDR3 is TGTGCCAGCATTCGACAGGGGTTCGGGGAGCTGTTTTTT. Translated, it gives CASIRQGFGELFF. The chain is built from TRBV28 and TRBJ2-2; 8 positions agree with TRBD1. This CDR3 region has 13 residues. The J segment lost 7 bases and the V segment lost 7 bases, leaving 5 bases of the junction unmatched. Germline assignment: CDR1 MDHEN and CDR2 SYDVKM.